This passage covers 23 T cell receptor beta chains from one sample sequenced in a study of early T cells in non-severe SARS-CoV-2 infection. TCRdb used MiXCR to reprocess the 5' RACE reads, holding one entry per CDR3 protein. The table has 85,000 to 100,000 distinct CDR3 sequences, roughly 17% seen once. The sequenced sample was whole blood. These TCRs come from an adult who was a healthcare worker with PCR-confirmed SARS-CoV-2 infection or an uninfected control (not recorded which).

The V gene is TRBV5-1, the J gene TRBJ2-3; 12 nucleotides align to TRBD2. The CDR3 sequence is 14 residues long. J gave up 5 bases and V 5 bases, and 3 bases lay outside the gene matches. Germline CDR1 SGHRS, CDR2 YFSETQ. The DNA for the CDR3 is TGCGCCAGCAGTTGGACTAGCGGGAAAGATACGCAGTATTTT. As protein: CASSWTSGKDTQYF. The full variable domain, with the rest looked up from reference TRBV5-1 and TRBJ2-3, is KAGVTQTPRYLIKTRGQQVTLSCSPISGHRSVSWYQQTPGQGLQFLFEYFSETQRNKGNFPGRFSGRQFSNSRSEMNVSTLELGDSALYLCASSWTSGKDTQYFGPGTRLTVL.

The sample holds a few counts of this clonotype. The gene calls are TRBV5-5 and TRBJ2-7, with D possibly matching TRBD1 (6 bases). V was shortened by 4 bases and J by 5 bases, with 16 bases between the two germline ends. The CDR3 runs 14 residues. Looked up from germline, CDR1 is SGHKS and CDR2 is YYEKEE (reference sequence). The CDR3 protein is CASSVTGRLDEQYF. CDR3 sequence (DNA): TGTGCCAGCAGCGTGACAGGACGCCTGGACGAGCAGTACTTC. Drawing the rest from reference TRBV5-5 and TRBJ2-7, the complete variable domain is DAGVTQSPTHLIKTRGQQVTLRCSPISGHKSVSWYQQVLGQGPQFIFQYYEKEERGRGNFPDRFSARQFPNYSSELNVNALLLGDSALYLCASSVTGRLDEQYFGPGTRLTVT.

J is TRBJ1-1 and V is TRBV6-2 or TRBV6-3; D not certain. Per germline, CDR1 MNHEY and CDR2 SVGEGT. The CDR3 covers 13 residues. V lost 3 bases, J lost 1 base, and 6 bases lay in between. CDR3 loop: CASSYYPNTEAFF. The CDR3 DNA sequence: TGTGCCAGCAGTTATTATCCGAACACTGAAGCTTTCTTT.

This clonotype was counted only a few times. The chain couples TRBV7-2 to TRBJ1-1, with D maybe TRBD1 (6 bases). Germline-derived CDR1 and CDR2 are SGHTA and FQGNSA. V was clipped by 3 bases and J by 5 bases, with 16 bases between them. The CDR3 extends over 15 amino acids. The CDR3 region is CASSLTGLGGTEAFF. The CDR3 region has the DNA TGTGCCAGCAGCTTGACAGGTTTGGGTGGGACTGAAGCTTTCTTT.

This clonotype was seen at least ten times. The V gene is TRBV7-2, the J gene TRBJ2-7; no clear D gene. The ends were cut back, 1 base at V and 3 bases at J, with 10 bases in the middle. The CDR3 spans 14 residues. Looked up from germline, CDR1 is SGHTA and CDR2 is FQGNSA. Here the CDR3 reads CASSLGRSYYEQYF. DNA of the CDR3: TGTGCCAGCAGCTTAGGGCGGAGCTACTACGAGCAGTACTTC.

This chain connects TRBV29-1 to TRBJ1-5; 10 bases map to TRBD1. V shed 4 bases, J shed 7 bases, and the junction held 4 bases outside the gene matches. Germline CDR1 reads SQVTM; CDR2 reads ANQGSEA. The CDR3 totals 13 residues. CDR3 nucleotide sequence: TGCAGCGTTGTCGGGACAGGGGACCAGCCCCAGCATTTT. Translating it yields CSVVGTGDQPQHF.

CDR3 region: CAWSGAGLNSPLHF. In nucleotides, the CDR3 is TGTGCCTGGAGTGGGGCAGGTTTAAATTCACCCCTCCACTTT. The chain has TRBV30 and TRBJ1-6; D ambiguous. Trimming pared 1 base from V and 7 bases from J, leaving 11 bases between. There are 14 residues in the CDR3. Germline CDR1 and CDR2: GTSNPN and SVGIG (reference sequence).

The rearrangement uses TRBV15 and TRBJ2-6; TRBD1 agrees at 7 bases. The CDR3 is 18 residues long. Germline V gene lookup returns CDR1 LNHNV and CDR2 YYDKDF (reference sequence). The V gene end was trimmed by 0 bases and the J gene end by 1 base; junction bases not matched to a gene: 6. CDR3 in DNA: TGTGCCACCAGCAGAGAGACAGGGTTTGAGTCTGGGGCCAACGTCCTGACTTTC. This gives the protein CATSRETGFESGANVLTF. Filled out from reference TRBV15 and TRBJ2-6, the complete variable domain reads DAMVIQNPRYQVTQFGKPVTLSCSQTLNHNVMYWYQQKSSQAPKLLFHYYDKDFNNEADTPDNFQSRRPNTSFCFLDIRSPGLGDTAMYLCATSRETGFESGANVLTFGAGSRLTVL.

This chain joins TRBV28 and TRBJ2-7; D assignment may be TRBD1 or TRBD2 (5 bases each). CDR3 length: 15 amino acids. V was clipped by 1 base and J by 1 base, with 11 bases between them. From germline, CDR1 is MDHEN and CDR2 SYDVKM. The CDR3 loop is CASSLLRGPSYEQYF. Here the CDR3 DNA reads TGTGCCAGCAGTTTATTAAGGGGACCATCCTACGAGCAGTACTTC.

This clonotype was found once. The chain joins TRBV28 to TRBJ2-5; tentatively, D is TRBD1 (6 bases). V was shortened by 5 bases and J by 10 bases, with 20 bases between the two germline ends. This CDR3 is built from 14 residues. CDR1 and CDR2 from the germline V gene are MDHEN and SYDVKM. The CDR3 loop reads CASSPQRQARVQYF. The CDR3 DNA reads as TGTGCCAGCAGTCCACAAAGACAGGCAAGGGTCCAGTACTTC.

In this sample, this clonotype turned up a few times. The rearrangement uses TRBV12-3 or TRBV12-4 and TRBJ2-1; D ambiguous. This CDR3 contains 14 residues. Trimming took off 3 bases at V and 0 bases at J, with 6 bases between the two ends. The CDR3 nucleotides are TGTGCCAGCAGTTTTCAGAGCTCCTACAATGAGCAGTTCTTC. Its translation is CASSFQSSYNEQFF.

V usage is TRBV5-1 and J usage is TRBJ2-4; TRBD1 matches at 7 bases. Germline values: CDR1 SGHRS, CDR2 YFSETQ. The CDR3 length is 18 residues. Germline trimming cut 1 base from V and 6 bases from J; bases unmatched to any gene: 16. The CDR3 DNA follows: TGCGCCAGCAGCTTGTCCAAGGGGGCGACTGGACGGGGAAACATTCAGTACTTC. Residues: CASSLSKGATGRGNIQYF.

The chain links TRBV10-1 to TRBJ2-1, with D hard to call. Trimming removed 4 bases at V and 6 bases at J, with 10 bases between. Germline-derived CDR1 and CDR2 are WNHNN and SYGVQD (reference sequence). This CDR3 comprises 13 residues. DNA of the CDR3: TGCGCCAGCAGTGGTGGACCCTCCAATGAGCAGTTCTTC. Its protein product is CASSGGPSNEQFF.

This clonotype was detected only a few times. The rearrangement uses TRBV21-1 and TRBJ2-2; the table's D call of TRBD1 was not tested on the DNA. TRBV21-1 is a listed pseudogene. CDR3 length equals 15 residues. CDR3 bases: TGTGCCAGCAGCACGGGGGGTCCCAACACCGGGGAGCTGTTTTTT. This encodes CASSTGGPNTGELFF.

The DNA of the CDR3 is TGTGCCAGCAGTTTCCGACATGATAATTCACCCCTCCACTTT. Its translation: CASSFRHDNSPLHF. The chain joins TRBV6-5 to TRBJ1-6; D unresolved. CDR3 size: 14 residues. In germline, CDR1 is MNHEY, CDR2 SVGAGI. Deletions cut 4 bases from V and 5 bases from J, with 9 bases between.

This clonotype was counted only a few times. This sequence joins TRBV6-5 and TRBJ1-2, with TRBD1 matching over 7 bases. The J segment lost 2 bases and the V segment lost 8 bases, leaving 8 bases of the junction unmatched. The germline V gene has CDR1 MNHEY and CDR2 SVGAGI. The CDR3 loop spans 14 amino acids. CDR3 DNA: TGTGCCAGCGGTAGACAGGGTCTAAACTATGGCTACACCTTC. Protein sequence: CASGRQGLNYGYTF.

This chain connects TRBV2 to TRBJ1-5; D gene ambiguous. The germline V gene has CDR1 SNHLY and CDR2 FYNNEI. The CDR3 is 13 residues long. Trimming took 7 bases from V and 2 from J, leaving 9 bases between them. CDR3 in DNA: TGTGCCAGCAATAGGTGGGGCAATCAGCCCCAGCATTTT. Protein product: CASNRWGNQPQHF.

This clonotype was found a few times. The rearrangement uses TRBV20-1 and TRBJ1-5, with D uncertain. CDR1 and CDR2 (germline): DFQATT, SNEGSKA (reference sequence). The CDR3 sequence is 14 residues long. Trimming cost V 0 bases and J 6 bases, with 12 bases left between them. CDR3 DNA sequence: TGCAGTGCTAGAGACCCAGGTTTCGGTCAGCCCCAGCATTTT. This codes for CSARDPGFGQPQHF.

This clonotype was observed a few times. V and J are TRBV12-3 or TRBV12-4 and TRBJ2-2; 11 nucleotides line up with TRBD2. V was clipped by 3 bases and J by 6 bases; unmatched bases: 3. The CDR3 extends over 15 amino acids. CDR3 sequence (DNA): TGTGCCAGCAGTTTCTTACTAGCGGGGGCCGGGGAGCTGTTTTTT. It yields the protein CASSFLLAGAGELFF.

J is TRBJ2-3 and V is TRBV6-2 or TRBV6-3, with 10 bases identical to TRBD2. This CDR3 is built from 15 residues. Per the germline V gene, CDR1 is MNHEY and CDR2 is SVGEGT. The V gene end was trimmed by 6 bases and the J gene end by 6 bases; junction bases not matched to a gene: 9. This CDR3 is CASRLGLADMDTQYF. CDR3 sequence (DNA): TGTGCCAGCAGACTCGGACTAGCGGATATGGATACGCAGTATTTT.

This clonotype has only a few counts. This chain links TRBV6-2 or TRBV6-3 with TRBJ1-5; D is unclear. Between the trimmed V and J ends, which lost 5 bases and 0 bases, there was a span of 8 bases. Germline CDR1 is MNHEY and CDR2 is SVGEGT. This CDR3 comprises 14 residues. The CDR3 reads CASSHLDSNQPQHF. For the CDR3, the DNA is TGTGCCAGCAGTCACTTAGATAGCAATCAGCCCCAGCATTTT.

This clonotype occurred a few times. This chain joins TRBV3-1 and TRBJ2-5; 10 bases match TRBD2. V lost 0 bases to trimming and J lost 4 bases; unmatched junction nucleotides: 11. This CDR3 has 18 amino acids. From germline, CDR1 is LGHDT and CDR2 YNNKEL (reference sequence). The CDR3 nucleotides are TGTGCCAGCAGCCAAGATCTAAGCGGGAGGGCCGCTCGAGAGACCCAGTACTTC. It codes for CASSQDLSGRAARETQYF.

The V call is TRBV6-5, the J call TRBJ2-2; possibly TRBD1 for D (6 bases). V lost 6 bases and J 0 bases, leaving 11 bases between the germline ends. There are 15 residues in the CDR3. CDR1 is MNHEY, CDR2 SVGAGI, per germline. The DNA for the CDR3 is TGTGCCAGCAGCAGGGGTTCTGCGAACACCGGGGAGCTGTTTTTT. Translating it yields CASSRGSANTGELFF.